The entry that follows covers one T cell receptor beta chain sequence. This CDR3 comprises 18 residues. Trimming at V came to 7 bases and at J to 2 bases, leaving 15 bases not matched to a gene. Germline V lookup: CDR1 MNHNS, CDR2 SASEGT. The data are from a study of Graves' ophthalmopathy and Graves' hyperthyroidism. The overall study: Ahead of any treatment, peripheral blood was obtained at the initial diagnosis.

The authors amplified TCR beta CDR3 regions, and they did so from RNA transcripts for repertoire sequencing. The workflow started with a first-round RT-PCR run with HTBI primers and then moved on to a second-round multiplex PCR. TCRdb recomputed calls from the multiplex PCR reads with MiXCR, one row per CDR3 protein. This table holds 350,000 to 400,000 distinct CDR3 sequences, 15% to 19% found once. Sequenced material: peripheral blood. The sequence came from a woman aged 18-30 years with stable Graves' hyperthyroidism. V and J are TRBV6-1 and TRBJ2-5; 11 positions agree with TRBD1. CDR3 DNA sequence: TGTGCCAGCACGAAGGTCGGACAGGGGGCAAGGAGGCAAGAGACCCAGTACTTC. Translation: CASTKVGQGARRQETQYF.